Described below is a single TCR beta chain sequence and its context. The clone's antigen remains unknown. Nothing much larger sits one base from this clone, and base qualities are not available. The record originates from a study of blood T cell repertoires in COVID-19 (dated by TCRdb to 2020 to 2021). About the investigation overall: Samples covering the acute and convalescent phases of COVID-19 were provided by collaborators in the United States, Italy and Spain. The dataset comprised deeply sampled blood TCRbeta repertoires from subjects exposed to, actively infected with, or recovered from COVID-19. The sample metadata nearly always contained a de-identified subject ID, COVID-19 status, age in years and sex. Samples came from the ongoing ImmuneRACE study (first 160 participants) plus 1,254 subjects from 6 global collaborators. HLA class I and class II types, where available, came from metadata supplied by the sample provider rather than from assay-based typing. The prospective study material was composed of cDNA or gDNA derived from T cells, B-cell-depleted T cells, or PBMCs. The repertoires were released in a freely available public database intended as a resource for research on the immune response to SARS-CoV-2.

The immunoSEQ Assay, a bias-controlled multiplex PCR, was used to amplify TCRbeta CDR3 regions from genomic DNA. The original pipeline was this. Nucleated cell counts per sample were estimated from amplification of reference gene primers within the assay. To quantify the absolute abundance of each unique TCRbeta CDR3 rearrangement, sequence reads were collapsed and filtered. For each sample, productive Simpson clonality was calculated as the square root of Simpson's diversity index over productive rearrangements. Imported from immuneACCESS, the table was reduced by TCRdb to in-frame sequences with V and J called. These copies leave out some clones; in studies compared against another copy, an unresolved V gene accounts for under half, and the cause of the remainder is not known. V, J and clone size are those of that table, while D and trimming were read from the DNA. Recorded for this sample are 150,000 to 200,000 clones; approximately 83% of them occurred a single time. Together, the top ten hold 13% of the sample.

Another Seattle source contributed samples from volunteer blood donors who had recovered from COVID-19. The collaborating institutions used their own protocols to collect whole blood in K2EDTA tubes. For TCRbeta analysis, collaborator samples were shipped as frozen whole blood, as isolated PBMCs, or as DNA extracted from either sample type. CDR1 and CDR2 (LGHNA, YSLEER) derive from the germline V gene. The CDR3 has 15 amino acids, counting the end cysteine and phenylalanine. Only the CDR3 portion is preserved as DNA: 45 bases, with reading frame beginning at the first base. The germline ends are 13 bases apart after V is trimmed by 0 bases and J by 10 bases. The study at large found these results: Clinical and demographic metadata were provided uncurated, with the amount varying by source and participant.

Material: peripheral blood. This chain joins TRBV4-3 to TRBJ1-6; TRBD1 could be the D gene, as 6 bases match. This TCR came from a man in his 70s who had recovered from COVID-19. The CDR3 loop reads CASSQERTVGSPLHF. The nucleotides read TGCGCCAGCAGCCAAGAGAGGACAGTCGGATCACCCCTCCACTTT.